Detailed here is one T cell receptor beta chain. This clonotype has only a few counts. Its antigen target is currently unknown. There are no base qualities to consult, and no much larger clone falls within one base. The source of the sample is a study of naive and memory T cell subsets (dated by TCRdb to between 2016 and 2019). About the investigation overall: Sorted naive and memory T cell subsets from peripheral blood were analyzed in the study using a UMI-based, open-source pipeline for TCR alpha and beta sequencing. The functional CMV T cell responses agreed completely with IgG serology results. RNA was DNase-treated and reverse transcribed with TCR constant-region primers, mostly using SuperScript III. The paper's findings and limits, for the study overall: RNA-based TCR counts may be influenced by expression changes linked to T cell activation and differentiation. The abundance of TCRs followed a power law with an exponent that differed between naive and memory subsets yet stayed consistent across the three individuals. Naive repertoires, especially CD8, contained a few larger clonotypes, possibly memory cells re-expressing CD45RA. The repertoire findings for the naive and memory subsets could not be validated against a ground truth, as none was available. In both CD4 and CD8 cells, going from naive through CM, EM and EMRA, the Gini index went up while Shannon and inverse Simpson diversity went down. Once error correction was done, more than 85% of naive TCR sequences showed up just once, which made the naive abundance distributions much steeper than those of the memory subsets. A clonotype was defined as a single alpha or beta chain sequence rather than as a paired alpha/beta receptor.

From the second PCR step on, the TCR alpha and beta chain libraries were amplified in separate reactions. CMV status of each donor was established by measuring IFNgamma production from CD4+ T cells after fresh PBMCs were stimulated overnight with CMV viral lysate. CD4 T cells were positively selected with Miltenyi beads, followed by positive selection of CD8 T cells from the CD4-negative fraction. Cells were stained for CD3, CD4, CD8, CD45RA, CD27 and a live/dead dye and were sorted on a BD Aria II into four subsets based on CD45RA and CD27. Blood came from a few healthy volunteers, each fractionated into CD4 and CD8 T cells and then into four differentiation subsets. About 110 ml of peripheral blood was taken from each donor, and PBMC were separated by density-gradient centrifugation on Ficoll-Paque PLUS. Sorted cells were lysed in RLT buffer, and RNA was extracted with a Qiagen RNeasy kit and stored at -80°C.

Library preparation was by UMI-ligation and nested PCR. To cover both TRBC1 and TRBC2, the beta constant-region primer consisted of an equimolar mix of two oligonucleotides. Four rounds of PCR, combining the SP2 primer with nested alpha and beta constant-region primers, were used to amplify the ligated cDNA. A single-stranded oligonucleotide containing the SP2 primer and a 12-nucleotide UMI was joined to the 3' end of the cDNA by T4 RNA ligase 1. The ligation reaction was incubated at 16°C for roughly 18-25 hours. PCR2 was typically performed as a SYBR Green qPCR and was stopped at a predetermined threshold so that over-amplification was prevented. Every purification after the first one was done using Agencourt AMPure XP magnetic beads. Libraries were quantified by Qubit and checked on a TapeStation, with a main peak expected near 650 bp. Sequencing of the pooled libraries was done on an Illumina MiSeq using v2 2x251 paired-end kits, which typically yielded roughly 0.95-2 million reads per sample. Each sample's library went into the pool at roughly 4 nM, and about 4.5-8% PhiX was added to help with cluster recognition. As for the original processing: V and J genes were assigned to Demultiplexor-processed FASTQ reads by Decombinator through tag matching, with a single base-pair mismatch being allowed. Collapsinator used UMIs to correct both sequencing errors and frequency errors arising from PCR heterogeneity. TCRs were translated and CDR3s were extracted from the conserved cysteine to the FGXG phenylalanine by CDR3Translator, with non-productive sequences being flagged. Gini, Shannon entropy and inverse Simpson indices were computed after subsampling the repertoires to the same number of UMI-defined TCRs. Clonotype abundance distributions were fitted to a power law by maximum likelihood within the linear range. On one naive CD8 sample, the pipeline and MIGEC gave similar UMI counts, unique TCR numbers and clonal distributions. In one analysis, naive TCRs that were also found in any memory subset of the same donor were excluded from the naive repertoire. A set of several thousand CMV-associated CDR3 sequences, compiled from VDJdb and a published dataset, was used to search the repertoires. The public reads were reprocessed in TCRdb via fastp at Q25 and MiXCR, keeping in-frame beta chains. Rows matching on CDR3 protein sequence are summarized as one entry with the most common DNA and genes. The V and J calls, along with clone size, are taken from TCRdb and not from the paper's own processing. This sample comprises tens of thousands of distinct CDR3 sequences, about 9.9% of them detected only once. The biggest ten clones account for 1.2% of the sample.

The TCR sequence derives from a human donor in good health. The specimen sequenced was naive CD8+ T cells from blood. Per the publication, the cell subset or site label means: naive T cells, CD45RA high CD27+.

The nucleotide sequence reads as follows: TGTGCCAGCAGCTTGGGACGGGCAGGTTGGGATACGCAGTATTTT. Its translation is CASSLGRAGWDTQYF. The chain is made from TRBV5-8 and TRBJ2-3, with no confidently assigned D gene. V gives up 0 bases and J gives up 6 bases, and the segment between their germline ends measures 14 bases. CDR1 is given as SGHTS and CDR2 as YDEGEE, both from the germline V gene. Inclusive of the bounding cysteine and phenylalanine, the CDR3 is 15 residues long. The retained sequence is limited to the CDR3, 45 bases, with the frame set at the first base.